This T cell receptor beta chain was observed in a study of cytomegalovirus exposure and HLA in healthy donors. Whole-study results and caveats: TCR beta chain V- and J-gene trimming was linked, in a later analysis, to a missense variant in DCLRE1C.

Regarding this clone: Its antigen is not identified.

PCR involved 60 Vbeta and 13 Jbeta primers. The data were produced by immunoSEQ multiplex PCR, yet TCRdb's version contains in-frame clones alone and is incomplete. The table has 120,000 to 150,000 clones, more than 75% seen once; the top ten hold approximately 1.8%. The CDR3 runs to 16 residues. The ends lost 2 bases at V and 5 bases at J; junction bases unmatched: 9. CDR1 is MNHEY and CDR2 is SVGAGI in the germline V gene. The specimen was PBMCs. The V and J genes are TRBV6-5 and TRBJ1-2; 9 bases agree with TRBD1. This clonotype was obtained from a man between 35 and 55 years old in good health and CMV-seronegative. This CDR3 reads CASSYDYRGQEYGYTF. In DNA form, the CDR3 reads TGTGCCAGCAGTTACGACTACAGGGGGCAGGAGTATGGCTACACCTTC.